A single TCR beta chain is shown here with its context. What it recognizes is unknown. Different DNA sequences within this sample yield the same CDR3. This sample was included in a study of cytomegalovirus exposure and HLA in healthy donors. The PCR made use of 60 Vbeta and 13 Jbeta primers. Clones were read by immunoSEQ multiplex PCR, and TCRdb kept only the in-frame ones, dropping some. The table has some 170,000 clones, around 85% seen once. Findings and limits, study-wide: About 87% or about 30% of the time was how often most TCR beta V segments were productive, according to an earlier analysis. Roughly uniform depth of sequencing across donors was assumed in presence/absence analyses. For TCR beta chains, V- and J-gene trimming was later linked to a missense DCLRE1C variant. Cytomegalovirus association was assigned to about 150 TCR beta chains.

The sequence was obtained from a woman between 25 and 40 years old in good health and CMV-seronegative. Material: PBMCs.

Here the CDR3 DNA reads TGTGCCAGCAGCTTGGGACAGACCTACGAGCAGTACTTC. This gives the protein CASSLGQTYEQYF. The rearrangement joins TRBV11-2 to TRBJ2-7; 7 bases align to TRBD1. The CDR3 covers 13 residues. CDR1 and CDR2 (germline): SGHAT, FQNNGV. V was clipped by 3 bases and J by 2 bases; unmatched bases: 1.